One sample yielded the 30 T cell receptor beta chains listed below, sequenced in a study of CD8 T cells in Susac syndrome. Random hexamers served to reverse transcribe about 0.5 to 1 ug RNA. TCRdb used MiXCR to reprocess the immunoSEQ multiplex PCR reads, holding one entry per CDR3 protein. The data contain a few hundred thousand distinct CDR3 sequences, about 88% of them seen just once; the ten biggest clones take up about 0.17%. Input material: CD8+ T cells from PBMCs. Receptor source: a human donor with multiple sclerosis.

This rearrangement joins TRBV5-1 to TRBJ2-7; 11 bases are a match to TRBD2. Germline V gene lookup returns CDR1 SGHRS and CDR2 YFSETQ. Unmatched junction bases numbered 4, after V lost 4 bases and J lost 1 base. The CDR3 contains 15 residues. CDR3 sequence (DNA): TGCGCCAGCAGCGGGACTAGCGGAGCTTCCTACGAGCAGTACTTC. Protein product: CASSGTSGASYEQYF.

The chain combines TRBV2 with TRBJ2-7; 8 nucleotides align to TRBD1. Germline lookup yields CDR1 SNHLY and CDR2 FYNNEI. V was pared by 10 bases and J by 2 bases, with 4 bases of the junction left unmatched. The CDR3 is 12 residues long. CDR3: CAIYRGTYEQYF. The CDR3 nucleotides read TGTGCCATTTACAGGGGGACCTACGAGCAGTACTTC.

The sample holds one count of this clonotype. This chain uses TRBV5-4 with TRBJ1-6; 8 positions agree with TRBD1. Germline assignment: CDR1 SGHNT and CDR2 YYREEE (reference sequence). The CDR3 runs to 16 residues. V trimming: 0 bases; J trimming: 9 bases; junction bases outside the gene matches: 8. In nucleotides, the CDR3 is TGTGCCAGCAGCTTGGAGTCAGGGGGCAGTGGTTCACCCCTCCACTTT. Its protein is CASSLESGGSGSPLHF.

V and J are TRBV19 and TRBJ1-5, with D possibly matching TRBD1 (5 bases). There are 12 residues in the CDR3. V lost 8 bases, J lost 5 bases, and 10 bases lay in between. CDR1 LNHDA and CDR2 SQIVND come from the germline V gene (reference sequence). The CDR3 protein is CASAAGYQPQHF. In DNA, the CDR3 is TGTGCCAGTGCCGCAGGGTATCAGCCCCAGCATTTT. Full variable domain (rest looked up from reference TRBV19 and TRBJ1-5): DGGITQSPKYLFRKEGQNVTLSCEQNLNHDAMYWYRQDPGQGLRLIYYSQIVNDFQKGDIAEGYSVSREKKESFPLTVTSAQKNPTAFYLCASAAGYQPQHFGDGTRLSIL.

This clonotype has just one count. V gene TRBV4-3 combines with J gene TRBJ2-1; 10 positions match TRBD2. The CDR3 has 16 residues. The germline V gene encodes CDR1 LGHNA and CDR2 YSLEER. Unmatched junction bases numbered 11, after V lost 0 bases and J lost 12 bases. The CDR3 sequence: CASSQDGLAGVPLQFF. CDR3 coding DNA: TGCGCCAGCAGCCAAGACGGCCTAGCGGGGGTGCCTTTGCAGTTCTTC.

Here the CDR3 reads CATQRDRAEPQHF. DNA for the CDR3: TGTGCCACCCAAAGAGACAGGGCGGAACCCCAGCATTTT. This chain joins TRBV24-1 and TRBJ1-5, with 7 bases aligning to TRBD1. The CDR3 runs 13 residues. CDR1 and CDR2 from the germline V gene are KGHDR and SFDVKD. Trimming at V came to 9 bases and at J to 10 bases, leaving 11 bases not matched to a gene.

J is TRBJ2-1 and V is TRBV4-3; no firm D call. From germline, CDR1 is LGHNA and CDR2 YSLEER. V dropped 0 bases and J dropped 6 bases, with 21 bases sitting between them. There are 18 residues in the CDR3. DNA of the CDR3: TGCGCCAGCAGCCAAGATATGGCTGTCGTAACCTTAGTCAATGAGCAGTTCTTC. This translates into CASSQDMAVVTLVNEQFF.

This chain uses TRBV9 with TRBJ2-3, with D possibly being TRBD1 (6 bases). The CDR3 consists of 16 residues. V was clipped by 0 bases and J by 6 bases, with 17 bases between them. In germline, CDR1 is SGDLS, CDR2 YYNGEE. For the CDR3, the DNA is TGTGCCAGCAGCGTAGACTCCCCGGGGACATCGGATACGCAGTATTTT. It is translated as CASSVDSPGTSDTQYF.

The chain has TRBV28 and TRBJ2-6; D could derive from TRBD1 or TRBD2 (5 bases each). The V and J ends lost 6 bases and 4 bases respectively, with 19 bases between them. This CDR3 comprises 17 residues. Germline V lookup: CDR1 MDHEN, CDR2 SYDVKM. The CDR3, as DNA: TGTGCCAGCAGCGAGGGGTCTACAGCATGGGGGGCCAACGTCCTGACTTTC. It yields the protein CASSEGSTAWGANVLTF.

CDR3 residues: CASSPTAWTSGTYNEQFF. The CDR3 nucleotides are TGTGCCAGCAGTCCAACCGCATGGACTAGCGGGACCTACAATGAGCAGTTCTTC. The chain links TRBV28 to TRBJ2-1; TRBD2 matches at 12 bases. This CDR3 has 18 residues. V lost 5 bases and J lost 2; bases outside the gene matches: 10. Germline V gene data show CDR1 as MDHEN and CDR2 as SYDVKM.

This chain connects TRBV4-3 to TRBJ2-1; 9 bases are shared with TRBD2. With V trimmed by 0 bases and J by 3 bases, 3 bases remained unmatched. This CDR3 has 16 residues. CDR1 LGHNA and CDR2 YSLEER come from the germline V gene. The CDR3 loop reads CASSQELAGLYNEQFF. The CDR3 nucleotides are TGCGCCAGCAGCCAAGAACTAGCGGGCCTCTACAATGAGCAGTTCTTC.

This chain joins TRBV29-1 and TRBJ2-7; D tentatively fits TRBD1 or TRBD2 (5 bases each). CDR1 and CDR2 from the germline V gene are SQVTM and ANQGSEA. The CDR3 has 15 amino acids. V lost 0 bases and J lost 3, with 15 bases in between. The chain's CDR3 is CSVEDRAGRGYEQYF. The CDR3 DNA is TGCAGCGTTGAAGATCGGGCAGGGAGAGGCTACGAGCAGTACTTC.

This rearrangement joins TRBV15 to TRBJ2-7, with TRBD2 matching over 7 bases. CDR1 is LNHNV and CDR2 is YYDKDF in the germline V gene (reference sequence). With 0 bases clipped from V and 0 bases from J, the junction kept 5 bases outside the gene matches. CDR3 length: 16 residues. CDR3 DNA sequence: TGTGCCACCAGCAGAGATCGTCTAGCGGTCTCCTACGAGCAGTACTTC. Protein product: CATSRDRLAVSYEQYF.

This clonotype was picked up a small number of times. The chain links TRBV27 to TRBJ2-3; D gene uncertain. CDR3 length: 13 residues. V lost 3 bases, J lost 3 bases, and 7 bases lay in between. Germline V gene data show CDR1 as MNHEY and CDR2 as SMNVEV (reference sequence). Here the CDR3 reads CASSLSDTDTQYF. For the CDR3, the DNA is TGTGCCAGCAGTTTGTCGGATACAGATACGCAGTATTTT.

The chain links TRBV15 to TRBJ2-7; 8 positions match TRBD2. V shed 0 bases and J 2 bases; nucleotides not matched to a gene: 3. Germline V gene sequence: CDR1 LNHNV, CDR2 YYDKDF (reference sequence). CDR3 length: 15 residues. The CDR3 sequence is CATSRERGEPYEQYF. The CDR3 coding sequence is TGTGCCACCAGCAGAGAGCGGGGGGAACCCTACGAGCAGTACTTC.

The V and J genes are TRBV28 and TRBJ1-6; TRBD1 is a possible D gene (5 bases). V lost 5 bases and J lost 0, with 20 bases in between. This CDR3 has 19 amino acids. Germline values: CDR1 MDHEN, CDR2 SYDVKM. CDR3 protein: CASSTRDAVRSSYNSPLHF. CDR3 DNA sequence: TGTGCCAGCAGTACCCGGGACGCAGTCAGAAGCTCCTATAATTCACCCCTCCACTTT.

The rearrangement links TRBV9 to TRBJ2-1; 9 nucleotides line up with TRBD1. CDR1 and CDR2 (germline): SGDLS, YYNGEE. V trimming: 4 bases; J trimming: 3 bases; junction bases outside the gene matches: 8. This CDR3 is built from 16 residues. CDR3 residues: CASSSQAGQGYNEQFF. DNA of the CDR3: TGTGCCAGCAGCTCCCAGGCGGGACAGGGCTACAATGAGCAGTTCTTC.

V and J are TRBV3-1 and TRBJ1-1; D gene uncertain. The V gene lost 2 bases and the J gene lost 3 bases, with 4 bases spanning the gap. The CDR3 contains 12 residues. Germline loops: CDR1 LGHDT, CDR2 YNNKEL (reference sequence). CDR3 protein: CASSQRHTEAFF. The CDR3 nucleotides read TGTGCCAGCAGCCAACGCCACACTGAAGCTTTCTTT.

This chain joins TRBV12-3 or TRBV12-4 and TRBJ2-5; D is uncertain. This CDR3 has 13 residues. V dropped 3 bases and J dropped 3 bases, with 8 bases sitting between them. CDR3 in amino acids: CASSFVREETQYF. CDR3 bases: TGTGCCAGCAGTTTCGTCCGGGAAGAGACCCAGTACTTC.

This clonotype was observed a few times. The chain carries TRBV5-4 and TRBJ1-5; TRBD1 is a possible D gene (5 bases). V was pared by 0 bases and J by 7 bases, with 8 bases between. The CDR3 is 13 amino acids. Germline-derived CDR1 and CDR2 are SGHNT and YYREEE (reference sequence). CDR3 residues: CASSLGQGQPQHF. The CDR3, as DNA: TGTGCCAGCAGCTTGGGGCAGGGCCAGCCCCAGCATTTT.

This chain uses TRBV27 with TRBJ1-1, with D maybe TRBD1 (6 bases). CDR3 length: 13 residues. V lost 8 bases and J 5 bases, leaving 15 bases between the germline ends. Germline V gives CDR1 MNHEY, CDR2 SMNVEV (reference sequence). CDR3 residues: CASGGGGRTEAFF. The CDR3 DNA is TGTGCCAGCGGGGGCGGGGGGCGAACTGAAGCTTTCTTT.

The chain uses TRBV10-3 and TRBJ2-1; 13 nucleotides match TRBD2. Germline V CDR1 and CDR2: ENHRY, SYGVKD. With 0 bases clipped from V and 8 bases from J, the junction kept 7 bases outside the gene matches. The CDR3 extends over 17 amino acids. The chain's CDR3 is CAISESTLGLAGHEQFF. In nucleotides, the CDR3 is TGTGCCATCAGTGAGTCGACTCTGGGACTAGCGGGGCATGAGCAGTTCTTC.

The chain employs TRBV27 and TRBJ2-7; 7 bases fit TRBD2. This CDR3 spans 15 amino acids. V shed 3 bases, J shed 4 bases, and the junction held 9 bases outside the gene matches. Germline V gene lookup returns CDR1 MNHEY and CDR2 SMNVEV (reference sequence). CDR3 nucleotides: TGTGCCAGCAGTTTTTTGGGGACTAAGGTGTACGAGCAGTACTTC. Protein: CASSFLGTKVYEQYF.

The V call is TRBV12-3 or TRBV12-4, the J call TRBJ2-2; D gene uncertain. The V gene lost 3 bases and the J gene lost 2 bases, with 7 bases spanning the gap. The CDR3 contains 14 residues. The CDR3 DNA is TGTGCCAGCAGTTTGGCCAGCAACACCGGGGAGCTGTTTTTT. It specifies CASSLASNTGELFF.

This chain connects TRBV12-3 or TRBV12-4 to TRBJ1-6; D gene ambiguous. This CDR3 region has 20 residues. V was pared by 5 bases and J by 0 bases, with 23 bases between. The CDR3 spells CASSPRPPTPGSSYNSPLHF. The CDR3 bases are TGTGCCAGCAGTCCCAGACCCCCGACTCCGGGGAGCTCCTATAATTCACCCCTCCACTTT.

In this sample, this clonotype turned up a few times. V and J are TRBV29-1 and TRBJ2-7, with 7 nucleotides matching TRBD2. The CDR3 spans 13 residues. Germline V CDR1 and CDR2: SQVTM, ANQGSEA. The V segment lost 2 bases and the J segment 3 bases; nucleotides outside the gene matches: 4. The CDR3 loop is CSVETGGVYEQYF. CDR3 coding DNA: TGCAGCGTTGAAACGGGGGGTGTCTACGAGCAGTACTTC.

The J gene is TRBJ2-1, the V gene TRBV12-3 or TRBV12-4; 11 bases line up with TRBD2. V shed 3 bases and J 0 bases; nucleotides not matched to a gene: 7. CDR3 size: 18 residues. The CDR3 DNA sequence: TGTGCCAGCAGTTTTCCGACTAGCGGGATCGGCTCCTACAATGAGCAGTTCTTC. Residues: CASSFPTSGIGSYNEQFF.

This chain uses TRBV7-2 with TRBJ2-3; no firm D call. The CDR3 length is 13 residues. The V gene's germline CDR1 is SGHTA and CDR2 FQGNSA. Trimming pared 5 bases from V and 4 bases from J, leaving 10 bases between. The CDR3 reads CASSHGTPDTQYF. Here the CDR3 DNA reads TGTGCCAGCAGCCACGGTACGCCAGATACGCAGTATTTT.

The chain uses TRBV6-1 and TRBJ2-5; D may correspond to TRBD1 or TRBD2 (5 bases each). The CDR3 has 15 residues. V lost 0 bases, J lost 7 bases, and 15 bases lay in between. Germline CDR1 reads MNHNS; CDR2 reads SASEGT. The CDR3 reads CASSEAPFLRGTQYF. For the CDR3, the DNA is TGTGCCAGCAGTGAAGCCCCATTCCTGAGGGGGACCCAGTACTTC.

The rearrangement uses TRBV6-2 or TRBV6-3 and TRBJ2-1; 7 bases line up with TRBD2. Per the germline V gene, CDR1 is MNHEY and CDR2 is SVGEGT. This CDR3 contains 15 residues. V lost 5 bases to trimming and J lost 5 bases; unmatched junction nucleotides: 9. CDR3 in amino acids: CASSPWEGNNNEQFF. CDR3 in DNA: TGTGCCAGCAGTCCCTGGGAGGGTAACAACAATGAGCAGTTCTTC.